One sample yielded the 21 T cell receptor beta chains listed below, sequenced in a study of cytomegalovirus exposure and HLA in healthy donors (dated by TCRdb to 2016 to 2017). Libraries were made using the immunoSEQ multiplex PCR assay. The multiplex PCR relied on a mix of 60 forward primers for TCR Vbeta segments and 13 reverse primers for TCR Jbeta segments. Not all clones reach the TCRdb copy of this immuneACCESS table, which keeps in-frame sequences only. Checked studies attribute under half of the gap to unresolved V genes and leave the rest unexplained. The table of this sample itemizes more than 70,000 clones. The ten largest clonotypes hold approximately 1.5% of the sample. The material sequenced was PBMCs. These receptors were taken from a woman aged 55-69 years in good health and CMV-seronegative.

Details on this clone: Sequence at one end of the junction differs from germline and may be a read error. This chain's CDR3 is CASSGTSGNTGEPFF. The CDR3, as DNA: TGTGCCAGCTCCGGGACTAGCGGGAACACCGGGGAGCCGTTTTTT. V and J are TRBV25-1 and TRBJ2-2; 13 nucleotides line up with TRBD2. From germline, CDR1 is MGHDK and CDR2 SYGVNS. The CDR3 has 15 residues.

The chain has TRBV11-2 and TRBJ2-7; 12 nucleotides agree with TRBD1. The germline V gene has CDR1 SGHAT and CDR2 FQNNGV. V lost 3 bases to trimming and J lost 1 base; unmatched junction nucleotides: 1. The CDR3 sequence is 15 residues long. The CDR3 region has the DNA TGTGCCAGCAGCTTGGGACAGGGGGCTTCCTACGAGCAGTACTTC. Protein product: CASSLGQGASYEQYF.

This CDR3 reads CASSLGATSGRGTDTQYF. CDR3 coding DNA: TGCGCCAGCAGCTTGGGGGCGACTAGCGGGAGAGGTACAGATACGCAGTATTTT. The chain has TRBV5-1 and TRBJ2-3; 12 bases align to TRBD2. Germline values: CDR1 SGHRS, CDR2 YFSETQ. The V and J ends lost 0 bases and 3 bases, in that order; junction bases with no gene match: 8. This CDR3 contains 18 residues.

For the CDR3, the DNA is TGTGCCAGCCGGGACATCAACTATGGCTACACCTTC. Amino acid sequence: CASRDINYGYTF. This chain connects TRBV28 to TRBJ1-2; tentative D call: TRBD1 (6 bases). V was clipped by 8 bases and J by 2 bases, with 9 bases between them. CDR3 length: 12 residues. The germline gives CDR1 MDHEN, CDR2 SYDVKM.

The rearrangement joins TRBV21-1 to TRBJ2-7; TRBD2, the table's D call, was not compared with the DNA. TRBV21-1 counts as a pseudogene. The CDR3 contains 18 residues. The CDR3 region is CASSKALSLAGPKYEQYF. The CDR3 region has the DNA TGTGCCAGCAGCAAAGCGCTTTCACTAGCGGGGCCGAAATACGAGCAGTACTTC.

V gene TRBV6-5 combines with J gene TRBJ1-6; maybe TRBD1 (5 bases). The CDR3 is 14 amino acids. The germline gives CDR1 MNHEY, CDR2 SVGAGI. V was shortened by 2 bases and J by 7 bases, with 9 bases between the two germline ends. CDR3 sequence reads: CASSYGGDNSPLHF. The DNA of the CDR3 is TGTGCCAGCAGTTACGGGGGGGACAATTCACCCCTCCACTTT.

V and J are TRBV7-3 and TRBJ2-3; D unclear. CDR1 is SGHTA and CDR2 is FQGTGA in the germline V gene. V lost 5 bases and J lost 2, with 8 bases in between. The CDR3 length is 13 residues. The CDR3 loop reads CASSTQNTDTQYF. CDR3 nucleotides: TGTGCCAGCAGCACCCAGAACACAGATACGCAGTATTTT.

The chain has TRBV27 and TRBJ1-1, with TRBD1 identical over 7 bases. The germline CDR1 and CDR2 sequences are MNHEY and SMNVEV (reference sequence). V dropped 5 bases and J dropped 1; count of bases not matched to a gene: 7. This CDR3 is 15 amino acids long. For the CDR3, the DNA is TGTGCCAGCAGTGTAACAGGGACAGCGAACACTGAAGCTTTCTTT. Protein product: CASSVTGTANTEAFF.

V and J are TRBV7-8 and TRBJ1-5; the match to TRBD1 covers 11 bases. The CDR3 extends over 22 amino acids. The V segment lost 0 bases and the J segment 0 bases; nucleotides outside the gene matches: 16. Germline values: CDR1 SGHVS, CDR2 FQNEAQ. This CDR3 is CASSLAGWLFGTGGYSNQPQHF. Written as DNA, the CDR3 is TGTGCCAGCAGCTTAGCGGGGTGGTTATTTGGGACAGGGGGTTATAGCAATCAGCCCCAGCATTTT. Variable domain in full (rest from reference TRBV7-8 and TRBJ1-5): GAGVSQSPRYKVAKRGQDVALRCDPISGHVSLFWYQQALGQGPEFLTYFQNEAQLDKSGLPSDRFFAERPEGSVSTLKIQRTQQEDSAVYLCASSLAGWLFGTGGYSNQPQHFGDGTRLSIL.

The chain couples TRBV4-3 to TRBJ2-7; 11 nucleotides align to TRBD1. Unmatched junction bases numbered 9, after V lost 0 bases and J lost 5 bases. From germline, CDR1 is LGHNA and CDR2 YSLEER. CDR3 length equals 17 residues. CDR3 sequence reads: CASSQEDLGQGDHEQYF. The CDR3 DNA reads TGCGCCAGCAGCCAAGAAGACCTGGGACAGGGGGACCACGAGCAGTACTTC.

J is TRBJ2-7 and V is TRBV21-1; the table calls TRBD1, which could not be checked here. TRBV21-1 is a pseudogene segment. The CDR3 loop spans 10 amino acids. CDR3 nucleotide sequence: TGTGCCAGCAGCCCCCGCAGGCAGTACTTC. Residues: CASSPRRQYF.

The chain couples TRBV19 to TRBJ1-5; tentative D call: TRBD1 (5 bases). Germline CDR1 reads LNHDA; CDR2 reads SQIVND (reference sequence). V was trimmed by 5 bases and J by 4 bases, leaving 15 bases between them. This CDR3 region has 15 residues. The CDR3, as DNA: TGTGCCAGTAGTTCCCTCGGGGGGGGTAATCAGCCCCAGCATTTT. The encoded protein is CASSSLGGGNQPQHF. Drawing the rest from reference TRBV19 and TRBJ1-5, the complete variable domain is DGGITQSPKYLFRKEGQNVTLSCEQNLNHDAMYWYRQDPGQGLRLIYYSQIVNDFQKGDIAEGYSVSREKKESFPLTVTSAQKNPTAFYLCASSSLGGGNQPQHFGDGTRLSIL.

The chain has TRBV7-2 and TRBJ1-6; 8 bases are shared with TRBD1. The ends lost 5 bases at V and 6 bases at J; junction bases unmatched: 9. This CDR3 has 16 amino acids. Germline-derived CDR1 and CDR2 are SGHTA and FQGNSA. The CDR3 is CASSPSHGQGNSPLHF. The CDR3 coding sequence is TGTGCCAGCAGCCCATCCCACGGACAGGGTAATTCACCCCTCCACTTT.

J is TRBJ2-7 and V is TRBV6-1; 9 positions agree with TRBD1. Germline values: CDR1 MNHNS, CDR2 SASEGT. This CDR3 region has 14 residues. Trimming took 7 bases from V and 4 from J; bases not matched to a gene: 8. CDR3 amino acids: CASTTGTGRYEQYF. CDR3 DNA: TGTGCCAGCACTACAGGGACAGGGAGGTACGAGCAGTACTTC.

V and J are TRBV19 and TRBJ1-5, with D perhaps TRBD1 (5 bases). Germline values: CDR1 LNHDA, CDR2 SQIVND (reference sequence). The germline V and J ends were trimmed by 9 bases and 0 bases, with 18 bases remaining between them. The CDR3 sequence is 16 residues long. As DNA, the CDR3 is TGTGCCAGCACGACAGTATCCCCCTATAGCAATCAGCCCCAGCATTTT. Amino acid sequence: CASTTVSPYSNQPQHF.

The chain recombines TRBV2 with TRBJ2-2, with 10 positions matching TRBD2. The germline V gene has CDR1 SNHLY and CDR2 FYNNEI. The CDR3 runs 15 residues. Trimming at V came to 6 bases and at J to 6 bases, leaving 7 bases not matched to a gene. The CDR3 region is CASRSLAGDAGELFF. The CDR3 DNA reads as TGTGCCAGCAGGTCCCTAGCGGGGGACGCCGGGGAGCTGTTTTTT.

The chain joins TRBV28 to TRBJ1-2; the D gene is possibly TRBD1 (6 bases). Germline lookup yields CDR1 MDHEN and CDR2 SYDVKM. V was trimmed by 4 bases and J by 4 bases, leaving 13 bases between them. This CDR3 comprises 14 residues. CDR3 loop: CASSSEGGVYGYTF. DNA for the CDR3: TGTGCCAGCAGTTCGGAGGGGGGGGTCTATGGCTACACCTTC.

This chain uses TRBV7-9 with TRBJ2-7, with 8 bases matching TRBD2. The CDR3 is made up of 14 amino acids. In germline, CDR1 is SEHNR, CDR2 FQNEAQ (reference sequence). J gave up 7 bases and V 2 bases, and 7 bases lay outside the gene matches. The CDR3 spells CASSLWAGGGEQYF. For the CDR3, the DNA is TGTGCCAGCAGCTTATGGGCGGGAGGTGGTGAGCAGTACTTC.

The chain recombines TRBV7-9 with TRBJ1-1; D is unclear. Germline assignment: CDR1 SEHNR and CDR2 FQNEAQ (reference sequence). V was clipped by 1 base and J by 3 bases, with 12 bases between them. The CDR3 is 15 residues long. CDR3 coding DNA: TGTGCCAGCAGCTTAGAAATCCGGGGTGACACTGAAGCTTTCTTT. Its translation is CASSLEIRGDTEAFF. Full variable domain (missing parts from reference TRBV7-9 and TRBJ1-1): DTGVSQNPRHKITKRGQNVTFRCDPISEHNRLYWYRQTLGQGPEFLTYFQNEAQLEKSRLLSDRFSAERPKGSFSTLEIQRTEQGDSAMYLCASSLEIRGDTEAFFGQGTRLTVV.

The rearrangement uses TRBV9 and TRBJ2-2; D is perhaps TRBD2 (6 bases). This CDR3 is 15 amino acids long. CDR1 is SGDLS and CDR2 is YYNGEE in the germline V gene. The V gene lost 3 bases and the J gene lost 1 base, with 10 bases spanning the gap. The CDR3 DNA follows: TGTGCCAGCAGCGCAGCGGGTATGAACACCGGGGAGCTGTTTTTT. Translated: CASSAAGMNTGELFF.

V gene TRBV9 combines with J gene TRBJ2-3; TRBD2 matches 7 bases. The V segment lost 4 bases and the J segment 1 base; nucleotides outside the gene matches: 9. This CDR3 has 16 amino acids. Germline lookup yields CDR1 SGDLS and CDR2 YYNGEE. CDR3: CASSKGGLAGTDTQYF. CDR3 nucleotides: TGTGCCAGCAGCAAAGGAGGTCTAGCGGGCACAGATACGCAGTATTTT.